The rows below give T cell receptor beta chains drawn from one sample of a study of tumor and adjacent non-tumor tissue in lung cancer. TCRdb called the multiplex PCR reads again in MiXCR, with one record for every CDR3 protein. This sample has roughly 120,000 distinct CDR3 sequences, with approximately 80% found just once. Sequencing input: lung tumor tissue. Receptors originate from a man between 70 and 80 years old with non-small cell lung cancer. CDR3s include the opening cysteine and the closing phenylalanine or tryptophan. D genes are given only for firm matches.

v_call	j_call	d_call	cdr3_aa
TRBV4-3	TRBJ2-7	TRBD2	CASSQARNSKGPAGGSYEQYF
TRBV6-5	TRBJ2-3	-	CASSPVAGRTDMQNF
TRBV11-3	TRBJ2-7	-	CANSLRGSSYEQYF
TRBV6-1	TRBJ1-6	-	CASNPQGKGGSPLHF
TRBV29-1	TRBJ2-3	-	CSVEYGVKLGHDTQYF
TRBV29-1	TRBJ2-5	-	CRAKAYLQTGQETQYF
TRBV6-6	TRBJ2-7	-	CASSYSPLNSSYEQYF
TRBV29-1	TRBJ2-5	-	CSAKPLLQTGQETQNF
TRBV10-2	TRBJ1-5	TRBD1	CARKTDRGGGNQPQLF
TRBV7-8	TRBJ2-2	-	CASSLVTVNTGELFF
TRBV20-1	TRBJ2-7	-	CSANGGWSPYELYF
TRBV12-3/TRBV12-4	TRBJ2-3	-	CASSLRDTHCF
TRBV28	TRBJ2-7	-	CASSHGTSPYEQYF
TRBV29-1	TRBJ2-3	-	CSVTGQDTDTQYF
TRBV6-6	TRBJ1-1	-	CASTSHWLAFF
TRBV5-4	TRBJ2-3	-	CASSQKVGGPGMQYF